A selection of T cell receptor beta chains follows, all from one sample in a study of PD-1 blockade in classical Hodgkin lymphoma. The data were produced by immunoSEQ multiplex PCR, yet TCRdb's version contains in-frame clones alone and is incomplete. The sample consists of around 30,000 clones, around 89% of them appearing once. Sequencing was performed on CD4+ T cells from blood. These receptor sequences come from a human donor with classical Hodgkin lymphoma. CDR3s include the opening cysteine and the closing phenylalanine or tryptophan. D genes are given only for firm matches. Rows give clone size only sometimes, using once, few, many, or a class for an expanded clone.

J gene: TRBJ1-5; clone size: -; V gene: TRBV6-6; D gene: -; CDR3 DNA: TGTGCCAGCAGGCCTCCAGGGAGGATGGATCAGCCCCAGCATTTT; CDR3 protein: CASRPPGRMDQPQHF
J gene: TRBJ2-5; clone size: once; V gene: TRBV28; D gene: -; CDR3 DNA: TGTGCCAGCAGCCCCTTGCGGGAAGGGGGGACCCAGTACTTC; CDR3 protein: CASSPLREGGTQYF
J gene: TRBJ2-7; clone size: -; V gene: TRBV5-6; D gene: TRBD2; CDR3 DNA: TGTGCCAGCAGCTTGGGGTTGGGACTAGGAGAGCAGTACTTC; CDR3 protein: CASSLGLGLGEQYF
J gene: TRBJ1-1; clone size: -; V gene: TRBV5-1; D gene: -; CDR3 DNA: TGCGCCAGCAGCTTGGGAGGAGGGTACGGTGAAGCTTTCTTT; CDR3 protein: CASSLGGGYGEAFF
J gene: TRBJ2-4; clone size: -; V gene: TRBV10-3; D gene: -; CDR3 DNA: TGTGCCATCAGTGAGTCGGTGCAAAACATTCAGTACTTC; CDR3 protein: CAISESVQNIQYF
J gene: TRBJ2-3; clone size: -; V gene: TRBV5-6; D gene: -; CDR3 DNA: TGTGCCAGCAGCAAGGATGTTAAGGGTGCAGATACGCAGTATTTT; CDR3 protein: CASSKDVKGADTQYF
J gene: TRBJ2-6; clone size: -; V gene: TRBV19; D gene: -; CDR3 DNA: TGTGCCAGTATCGGAGGGGGGGGCTCTGGGGCCAACGTCCTGACTTTC; CDR3 protein: CASIGGGGSGANVLTF
J gene: TRBJ1-4; clone size: -; V gene: TRBV28; D gene: TRBD1; CDR3 DNA: TGTGCCAGCAGTCGCCTGGGACAGCTAAATGGTAAACTGTTTTTT; CDR3 protein: CASSRLGQLNGKLFF
J gene: TRBJ1-1; clone size: -; V gene: TRBV7-9; D gene: -; CDR3 DNA: TGTGCCAGCAGTCCTCAGGGTTTCACTGAAGCTTTCTTT; CDR3 protein: CASSPQGFTEAFF
J gene: TRBJ2-5; clone size: -; V gene: TRBV5-4; D gene: -; CDR3 DNA: TGTGCCAGCAGCTCCCTGGGGCTCCTACAAGAGACCCAGTACTTC; CDR3 protein: CASSSLGLLQETQYF
J gene: TRBJ1-4; clone size: -; V gene: TRBV29-1; D gene: TRBD1; CDR3 DNA: TGCAGCGCTCTGACAGGGGACGAAAAACTGTTTTTT; CDR3 protein: CSALTGDEKLFF
J gene: TRBJ2-1; clone size: -; V gene: TRBV18; D gene: TRBD2; CDR3 DNA: TGTGCCAGCTCACCGACTAGCGGGGCTTGGGATGAGCAGTTCTTC; CDR3 protein: CASSPTSGAWDEQFF
J gene: TRBJ1-4; clone size: -; V gene: TRBV9; D gene: TRBD1; CDR3 DNA: TGTGCCAGCAGCGTAGCCGGGACAGCACGACCTTCAACTAATGAAAAACTGTTTTTT; CDR3 protein: CASSVAGTARPSTNEKLFF
J gene: TRBJ2-3; clone size: -; V gene: TRBV18; D gene: -; CDR3 DNA: TGTGCCAGCTCGCAGACGCGGGTGAGCACAGATACGCAGTATTTT; CDR3 protein: CASSQTRVSTDTQYF
J gene: TRBJ2-5; clone size: -; V gene: TRBV5-6; D gene: TRBD2; CDR3 DNA: TGTGCCAGCAGCTTGTGGCTAGCGGGCCGGTATCAAGAGACCCAGTACTTC; CDR3 protein: CASSLWLAGRYQETQYF
J gene: TRBJ1-1; clone size: -; V gene: TRBV28; D gene: -; CDR3 DNA: TGTGCCAGCAGTTTAAGGGCTGGCAGCGGGACCTTTGAAGCTTTCTTT; CDR3 protein: CASSLRAGSGTFEAFF
J gene: TRBJ2-7; clone size: -; V gene: TRBV9; D gene: -; CDR3 DNA: TGTGCCAGCAGCGTATCCTCAATCGGGACAAGCTACGAGCAGTACTTC; CDR3 protein: CASSVSSIGTSYEQYF
J gene: TRBJ1-3; clone size: -; V gene: TRBV6-5; D gene: -; CDR3 DNA: TGTGCCAGCAGTTACTCGTCTGAACAAGGCACCATATATTTT; CDR3 protein: CASSYSSEQGTIYF
J gene: TRBJ2-2; clone size: -; V gene: TRBV10-3; D gene: -; CDR3 DNA: TGTGCCATCAGTGAGTCCATGGGGGTGTTCTCCGCCGGGGAGCTGTTTTTT; CDR3 protein: CAISESMGVFSAGELFF
J gene: TRBJ2-3; clone size: -; V gene: TRBV11-3; D gene: TRBD1; CDR3 DNA: TGTGCCAGCAGCCGGGGACAGAACACAGATACGCAGTATTTT; CDR3 protein: CASSRGQNTDTQYF
J gene: TRBJ2-5; clone size: -; V gene: TRBV19; D gene: -; CDR3 DNA: TGTGCCAGTAGTATAGGCCGGACAGATCAAGAGACCCAGTACTTC; CDR3 protein: CASSIGRTDQETQYF
J gene: TRBJ2-6; clone size: -; V gene: TRBV5-6; D gene: TRBD1; CDR3 DNA: TGTGCCAGCAGTCGTGTCCCGGGACAGGGTTCGGGGGCCAACGTCCTGACTTTC; CDR3 protein: CASSRVPGQGSGANVLTF
J gene: TRBJ2-5; clone size: -; V gene: TRBV7-9; D gene: -; CDR3 DNA: TGTGCCAGCAGCTCAAATGGGGTGGCCCAGTACTTC; CDR3 protein: CASSSNGVAQYF
J gene: TRBJ1-1; clone size: -; V gene: TRBV19; D gene: -; CDR3 DNA: TGTGCCAGTTCGCCCGAAAACATGCCTCCTAAAATGAACACTGAAGCTTTCTTT; CDR3 protein: CASSPENMPPKMNTEAFF
J gene: TRBJ1-5; clone size: once; V gene: TRBV6-1; D gene: TRBD1; CDR3 DNA: TGTGCCAGCAGATCCTCAGGGGGCGATCAGCCCCAGCATTTT; CDR3 protein: CASRSSGGDQPQHF
J gene: TRBJ2-5; clone size: -; V gene: TRBV5-6; D gene: TRBD2; CDR3 DNA: TGTGCCAGCAGCCAATACCGGTCTAGCGGGAATCAAGAGACCCAGTACTTC; CDR3 protein: CASSQYRSSGNQETQYF
J gene: TRBJ2-7; clone size: once; V gene: TRBV4-1; D gene: TRBD1; CDR3 DNA: TGCGCCAGCAGCCGGGGGCAGGGGGTGTGGGAGCAGTACTTC; CDR3 protein: CASSRGQGVWEQYF
J gene: TRBJ1-1; clone size: -; V gene: TRBV20-1; D gene: -; CDR3 DNA: TGCAGTGCTACATTAACACCGAAAGCTTTCTTT; CDR3 protein: CSATLTPKAFF
J gene: TRBJ2-3; clone size: -; V gene: TRBV7-2; D gene: -; CDR3 DNA: TGTGCCAGCAGCTTAGCTAGCCCCGGGACAGATACGCAGTATTTT; CDR3 protein: CASSLASPGTDTQYF
J gene: TRBJ1-5; clone size: -; V gene: TRBV4-3; D gene: -; CDR3 DNA: TGCGCCAGCAGCCAAGATTACGGGCCGGGACACAGTTCCCAGCATTTT; CDR3 protein: CASSQDYGPGHSSQHF